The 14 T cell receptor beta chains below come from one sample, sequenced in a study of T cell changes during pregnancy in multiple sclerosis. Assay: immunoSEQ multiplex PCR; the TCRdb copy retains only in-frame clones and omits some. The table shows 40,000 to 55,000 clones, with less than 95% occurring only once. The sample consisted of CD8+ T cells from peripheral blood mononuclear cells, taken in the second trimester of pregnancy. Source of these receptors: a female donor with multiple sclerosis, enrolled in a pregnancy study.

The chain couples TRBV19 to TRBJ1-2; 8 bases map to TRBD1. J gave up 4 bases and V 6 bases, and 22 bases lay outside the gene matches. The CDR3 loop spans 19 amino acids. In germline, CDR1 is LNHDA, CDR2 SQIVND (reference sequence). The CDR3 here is CASSSPDRAQRALGYGYTF. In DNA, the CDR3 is TGTGCCAGTAGCTCCCCGGACAGGGCACAACGGGCGCTGGGCTATGGCTACACCTTC.

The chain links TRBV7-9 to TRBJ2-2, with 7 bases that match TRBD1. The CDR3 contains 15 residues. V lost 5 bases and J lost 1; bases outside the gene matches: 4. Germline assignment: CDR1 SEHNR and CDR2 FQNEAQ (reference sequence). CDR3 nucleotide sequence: TGTGCCAGCAGCCTAGGGACAGAGAACACCGGGGAGCTGTTTTTT. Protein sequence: CASSLGTENTGELFF.

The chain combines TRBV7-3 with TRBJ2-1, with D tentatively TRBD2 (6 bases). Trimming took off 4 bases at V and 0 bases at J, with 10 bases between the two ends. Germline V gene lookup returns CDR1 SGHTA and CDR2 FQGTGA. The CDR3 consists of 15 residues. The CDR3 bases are TGTGCCAGCAGCTCTCGGGGGAGCTCCTACAATGAGCAGTTCTTC. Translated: CASSSRGSSYNEQFF.

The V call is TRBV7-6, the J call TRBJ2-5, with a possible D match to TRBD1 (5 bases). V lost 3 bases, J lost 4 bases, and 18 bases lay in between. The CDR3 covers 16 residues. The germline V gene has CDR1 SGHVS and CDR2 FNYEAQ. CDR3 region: CASSLPTAPNGETQYF. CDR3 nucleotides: TGTGCCAGCAGCTTGCCGACAGCCCCCAATGGAGAGACCCAGTACTTC. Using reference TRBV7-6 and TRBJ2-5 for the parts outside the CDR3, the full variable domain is GAGVSQSPRYKVTKRGQDVALRCDPISGHVSLYWYRQALGQGPEFLTYFNYEAQQDKSGLPNDRFSAERPEGSISTLTIQRTEQRDSAMYRCASSLPTAPNGETQYFGPGTRLLVL.

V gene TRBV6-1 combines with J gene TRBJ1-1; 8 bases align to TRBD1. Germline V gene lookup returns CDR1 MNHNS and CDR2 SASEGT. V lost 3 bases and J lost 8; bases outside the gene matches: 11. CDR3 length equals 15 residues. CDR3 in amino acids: CASSETGTGSSEAFF. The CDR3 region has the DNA TGTGCCAGCAGTGAGACCGGGACAGGATCCTCGGAAGCTTTCTTT.

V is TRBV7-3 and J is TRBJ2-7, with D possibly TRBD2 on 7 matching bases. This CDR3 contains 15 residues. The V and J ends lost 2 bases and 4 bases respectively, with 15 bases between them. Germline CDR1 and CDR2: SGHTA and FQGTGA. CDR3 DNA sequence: TGTGCCAGCAGCTTAGGGGGGGGCGCGGGATACGAGCAGTACTTC. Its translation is CASSLGGGAGYEQYF.

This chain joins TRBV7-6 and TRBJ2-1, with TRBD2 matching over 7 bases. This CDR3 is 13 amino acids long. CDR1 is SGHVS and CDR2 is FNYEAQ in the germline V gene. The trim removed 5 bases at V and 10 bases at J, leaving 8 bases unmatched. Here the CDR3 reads CASSPGLVGEQFF. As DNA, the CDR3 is TGTGCCAGCAGCCCCGGACTAGTCGGCGAGCAGTTCTTC.

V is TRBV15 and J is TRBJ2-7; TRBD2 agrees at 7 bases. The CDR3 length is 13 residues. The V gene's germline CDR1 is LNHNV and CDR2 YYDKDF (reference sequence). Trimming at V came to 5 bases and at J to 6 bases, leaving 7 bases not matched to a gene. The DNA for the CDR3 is TGTGCCACCAGCCCGTGGTCGGGGGGCGAGCAGTACTTC. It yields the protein CATSPWSGGEQYF.

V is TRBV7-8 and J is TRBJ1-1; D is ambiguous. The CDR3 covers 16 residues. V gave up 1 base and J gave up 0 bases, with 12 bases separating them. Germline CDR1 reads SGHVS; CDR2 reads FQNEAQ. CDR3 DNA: TGTGCCAGCAGCTTAGATTCACAACAGTTGAACACTGAAGCTTTCTTT. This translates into CASSLDSQQLNTEAFF.

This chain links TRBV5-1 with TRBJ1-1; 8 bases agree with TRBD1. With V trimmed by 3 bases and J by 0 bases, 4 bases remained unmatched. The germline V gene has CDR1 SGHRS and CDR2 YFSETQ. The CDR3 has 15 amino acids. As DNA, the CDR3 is TGCGCCAGCAGCTACGGACAGGGAATGAACACTGAAGCTTTCTTT. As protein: CASSYGQGMNTEAFF. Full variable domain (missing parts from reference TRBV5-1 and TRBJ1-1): KAGVTQTPRYLIKTRGQQVTLSCSPISGHRSVSWYQQTPGQGLQFLFEYFSETQRNKGNFPGRFSGRQFSNSRSEMNVSTLELGDSALYLCASSYGQGMNTEAFFGQGTRLTVV.

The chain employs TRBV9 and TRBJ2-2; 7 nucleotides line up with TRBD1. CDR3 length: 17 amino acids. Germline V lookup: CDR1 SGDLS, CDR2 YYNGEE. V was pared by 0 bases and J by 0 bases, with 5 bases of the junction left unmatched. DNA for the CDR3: TGTGCCAGCAGCGTAGAGGCAGGGGGAGCGAACACCGGGGAGCTGTTTTTT. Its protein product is CASSVEAGGANTGELFF.

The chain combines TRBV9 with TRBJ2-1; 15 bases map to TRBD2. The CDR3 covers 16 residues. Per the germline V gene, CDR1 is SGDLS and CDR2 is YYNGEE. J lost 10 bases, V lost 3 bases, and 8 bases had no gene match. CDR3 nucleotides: TGTGCCAGCAGCGCGCGGACTAGCGGGGGGGACGGAGAGCAGTTCTTC. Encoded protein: CASSARTSGGDGEQFF.

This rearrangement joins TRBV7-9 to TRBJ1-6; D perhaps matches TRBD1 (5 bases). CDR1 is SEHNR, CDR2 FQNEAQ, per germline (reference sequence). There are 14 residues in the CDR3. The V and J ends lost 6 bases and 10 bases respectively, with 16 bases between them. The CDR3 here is CASSYIQGRSPLHF. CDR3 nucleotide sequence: TGTGCCAGCAGTTATATTCAGGGAAGGTCACCCCTCCACTTT.

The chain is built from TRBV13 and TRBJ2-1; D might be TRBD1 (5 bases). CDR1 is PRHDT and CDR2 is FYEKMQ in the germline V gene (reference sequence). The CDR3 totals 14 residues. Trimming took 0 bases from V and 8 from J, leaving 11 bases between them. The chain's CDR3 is CASSLGRVGDEQFF. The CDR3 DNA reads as TGTGCCAGCAGCTTAGGGCGCGTAGGGGATGAGCAGTTCTTC.